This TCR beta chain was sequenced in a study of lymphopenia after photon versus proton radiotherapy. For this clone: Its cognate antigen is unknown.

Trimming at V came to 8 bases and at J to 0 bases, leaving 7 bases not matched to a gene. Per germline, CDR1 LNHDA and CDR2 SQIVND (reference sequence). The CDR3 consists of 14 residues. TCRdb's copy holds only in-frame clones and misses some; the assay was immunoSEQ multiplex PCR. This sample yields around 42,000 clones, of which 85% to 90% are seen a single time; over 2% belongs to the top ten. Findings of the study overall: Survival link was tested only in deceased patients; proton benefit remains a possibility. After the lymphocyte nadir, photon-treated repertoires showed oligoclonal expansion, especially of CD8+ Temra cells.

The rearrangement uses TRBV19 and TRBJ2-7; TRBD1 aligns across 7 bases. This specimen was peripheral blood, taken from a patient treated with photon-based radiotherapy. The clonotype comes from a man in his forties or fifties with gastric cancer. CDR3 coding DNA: TGTGCCAGTTCGCGGACAGGTAGCTCCTACGAGCAGTACTTC. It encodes CASSRTGSSYEQYF.